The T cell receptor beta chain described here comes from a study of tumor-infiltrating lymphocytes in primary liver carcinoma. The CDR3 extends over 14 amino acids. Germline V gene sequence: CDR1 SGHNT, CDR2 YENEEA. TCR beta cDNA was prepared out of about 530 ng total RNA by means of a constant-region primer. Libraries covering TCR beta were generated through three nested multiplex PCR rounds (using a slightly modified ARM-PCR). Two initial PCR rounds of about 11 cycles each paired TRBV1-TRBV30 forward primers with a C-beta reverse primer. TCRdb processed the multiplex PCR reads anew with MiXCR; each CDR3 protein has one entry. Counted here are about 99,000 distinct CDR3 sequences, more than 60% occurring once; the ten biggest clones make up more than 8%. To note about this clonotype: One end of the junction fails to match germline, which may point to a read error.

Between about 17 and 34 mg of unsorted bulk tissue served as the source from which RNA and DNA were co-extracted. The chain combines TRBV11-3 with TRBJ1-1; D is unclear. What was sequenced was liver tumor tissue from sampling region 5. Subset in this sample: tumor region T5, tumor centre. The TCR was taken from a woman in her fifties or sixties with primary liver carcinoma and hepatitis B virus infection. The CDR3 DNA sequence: TGTGCAAGCAGCCTGGACGGCTTGAACAGTGAAGCTTTCTTT. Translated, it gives CASSLDGLNSEAFF.